This T cell receptor (beta chain) was obtained from a study of blood T cell repertoires in COVID-19. The method was immunoSEQ multiplex PCR; TCRdb's version includes in-frame clones alone and lacks a portion of them. Of roughly 250,000 clones in the sample, 75% to 90% were seen once. Germline lookup yields CDR1 SGHRS and CDR2 YFSETQ. The CDR3 loop spans 17 amino acids. Trimming took 5 bases from V and 6 from J; bases not matched to a gene: 11. This sequence originates from a woman in her twenties or thirties with acute COVID-19. This chain joins TRBV5-1 and TRBJ2-3; 14 bases align to TRBD2. Sequencing input: PBMCs or T cells enriched from blood (not recorded which). CDR3 sequence (DNA): TGCGCCAGCAGGAAAACGACTAGCGGGAGGGCCAGGGATACGCAGTATTTT. Residues: CASRKTTSGRARDTQYF.